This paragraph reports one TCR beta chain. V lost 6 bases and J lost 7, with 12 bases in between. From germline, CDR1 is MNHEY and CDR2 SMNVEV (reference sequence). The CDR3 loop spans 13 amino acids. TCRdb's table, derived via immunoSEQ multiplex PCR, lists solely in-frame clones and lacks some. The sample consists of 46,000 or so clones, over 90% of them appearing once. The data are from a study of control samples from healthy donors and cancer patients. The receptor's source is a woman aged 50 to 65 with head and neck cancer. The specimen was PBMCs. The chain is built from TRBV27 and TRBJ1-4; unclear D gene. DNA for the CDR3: TGTGCCAGCAGAGGGCTACTCGGTGAAAAACTGTTTTTT. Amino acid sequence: CASRGLLGEKLFF.